Reported below is one T cell receptor beta chain. This sample was taken from a study of blood T cell repertoires in COVID-19. TCRdb's table, derived via immunoSEQ multiplex PCR, lists solely in-frame clones and lacks some. The table records more than 35,000 clones, 70% to 90% of them present only once. Sequencing used peripheral blood. The sequence was obtained from a man aged 65 to 79 with acute or convalescent COVID-19.

The CDR3 sequence is CASSYSGTSDNEQFF. The CDR3 DNA reads TGTGCCAGCAGTTACTCCGGGACTAGCGACAATGAGCAGTTCTTC. V is TRBV6-5 and J is TRBJ2-1, with 10 bases identical to TRBD2. This CDR3 spans 15 amino acids. The V gene end was trimmed by 0 bases and the J gene end by 5 bases; junction bases not matched to a gene: 1. Germline values: CDR1 MNHEY, CDR2 SVGAGI.